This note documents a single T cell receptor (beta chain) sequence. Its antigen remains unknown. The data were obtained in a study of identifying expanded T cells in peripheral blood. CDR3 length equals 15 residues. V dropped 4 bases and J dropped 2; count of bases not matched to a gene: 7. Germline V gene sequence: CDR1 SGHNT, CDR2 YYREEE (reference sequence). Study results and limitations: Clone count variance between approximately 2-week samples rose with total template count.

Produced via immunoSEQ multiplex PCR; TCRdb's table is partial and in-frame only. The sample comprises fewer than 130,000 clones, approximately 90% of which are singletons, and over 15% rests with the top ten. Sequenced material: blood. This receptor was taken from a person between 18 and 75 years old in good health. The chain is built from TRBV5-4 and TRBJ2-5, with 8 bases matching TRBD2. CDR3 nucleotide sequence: TGTGCCAGCAGCCCGGAGCGGGGGTCTCAAGAGACCCAGTACTTC. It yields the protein CASSPERGSQETQYF.